The sequence of this T cell receptor (beta chain) was determined in a study of OX40 agonist ivuxolimab in advanced cancers. For the study in its entirety: Ivuxolimab, which targeted the costimulatory receptor OX40 (CD134), was an agonistic, fully human IgG2 monoclonal antibody. Intravenous ivuxolimab was administered to patients every 2 weeks at six dose levels: 0.01, 0.1, 0.3, 1.5, 3 and 10 mg/kg. Of the approximately 53 patients in dose escalation, 19 had hepatocellular carcinoma, about 15 had melanoma, 9 had renal cell carcinoma and 9 had head and neck cancer. A male proportion of roughly 80% and a mean age of approximately 62 years, ranging from about 23 to 90, were recorded for the dose-escalation cohort. Patients were allowed to have had prior anti-PD-1, anti-PD-L1 or anti-CTLA-4 therapy, and around two fifths of the dose-escalation patients had been treated with checkpoint inhibitors. Three dose-escalation patients achieved partial responses, one with hepatocellular carcinoma and two with cutaneous melanoma. The purpose of peripheral TCRbeta sequencing was to test whether ivuxolimab changed TCR sequence diversity and led to clonal T-cell expansion. The paper describes the monotherapy dose-escalation part (N of about 57 patients) of the phase I trial of ivuxolimab.

As for this clone: No antigen is known for it. There are no base qualities to consult, and no much larger clone falls within one base.

The investigation overall reported the following: The antigen specificity of the peripheral T cells that underwent clonal expansion was not determined. At doses of 0.1 to 3.0 mg/kg, clonal expansion of both CD4+ and CD8+ T cells in blood was seen between baseline and week 6. After ivuxolimab, CD8+ T cells had more expanded clones than CD4+ T cells on average. In the 0.1-3.0 mg/kg groups, partial responders had among the lowest normalized peripheral clonal expansion, particularly in CD8+ T cells. Low levels of normalized T-cell clonal expansion were also seen in some patients who did not respond.

Including the terminal cysteine and phenylalanine, the CDR3 comprises 15 residues. This entry keeps only the CDR3 DNA: 45 bases, framed from base 1. Trimming takes 3 bases from V and 0 bases from J, and the germline ends sit 9 bases apart. Looking up the germline V gene yields CDR1 MDHEN and CDR2 SYDVKM. The trial excluded patients who had a history of autoimmune disease or who were on systemic immunosuppression. Peripheral blood for TCR sequencing was collected from all dose cohorts at baseline, on cycle 4 day 1, and on cycle 7 day 1. Samples were obtained from an open-label, multicenter, first-in-human phase I dose-escalation trial of ivuxolimab. Adults with locally advanced or metastatic melanoma, renal cell carcinoma, hepatocellular carcinoma or head and neck squamous cell carcinoma were enrolled in the trial. Before TCR sequencing, CD4+ T cells and CD8+ T cells from peripheral blood were sorted into separate populations.

To sequence the TCRbeta CDR3 region, genomic DNA was isolated from the sorted cells. The immunoSEQ Assay was used for sequencing of TCRbeta CDR3 regions. TCRdb re-hosts the immuneACCESS table, in-frame sequences only. Its copies lack some clones; in the studies checked, an unresolved V gene accounts for under half of them, and the cause for the rest is not known. In all, the sample holds more than 50,000 clones, and 90% to 95% of those were seen once. The leading ten clones occupy about 19% of the sample. The chain uses TRBV28 and TRBJ1-5; too little of a D gene remains to name it. The TCR comes from an adult with an advanced solid tumor such as melanoma, head and neck, liver or kidney cancer. The sample here was CD4+ or CD8+ T cells sorted from blood, taken in a trial of the OX40 agonist ivuxolimab. The CDR3 sequence is CASSFEGISNQPQHF. The DNA is TGTGCCAGCAGTTTTGAAGGTATTAGCAATCAGCCCCAGCATTTT.